These T cell receptor beta chains were read from a single sample in a study of cytomegalovirus exposure and HLA in healthy donors. This table comes from immunoSEQ multiplex PCR, and its TCRdb copy is limited to in-frame clones, with some not included. The repertoire holds over 65,000 clones, 70% to 85% seen once, with roughly 13% in the top ten. Sequenced: PBMCs. The receptor set was obtained from a human donor in good health. Both conserved end residues are part of each CDR3. The order of the fields is D gene, V gene, J gene, clone size, CDR3 DNA, CDR3 protein. D genes are given only for firm matches. Only some rows state a clone size, as once, few, many or a class for expanded clones.

>TRBD1|TRBV6-4|TRBJ1-1|-
TGTGCCAGCAGTGACGGACAGGGAAACACTGAAGCTTTCTTT
CASSDGQGNTEAFF
>TRBD2|TRBV7-9|TRBJ2-3|-
TGTGCCAGCAGCTTGGCTAGCGGGGGAAGCACAGATACGCAGTATTTT
CASSLASGGSTDTQYF
>TRBD2|TRBV13|TRBJ2-1|-
TGTGCCAGCAGCCCAGTAGCGGGGGGGCGAAATGAGCAGTTCTTC
CASSPVAGGRNEQFF
>-|TRBV9|TRBJ1-1|-
TGTGCCAGCAGCCCCCAACGGGGGTACACTGAAGCTTTCTTT
CASSPQRGYTEAFF
>-|TRBV6-1|TRBJ2-6|-
TGTGCCAGCGGGGATGGGGGGTCAGGGGCCAACGTCCTGACTTTC
CASGDGGSGANVLTF
>TRBD1|TRBV2|TRBJ2-5|-
TGTGCCAGCAGTGGGGACAGCCAAGAGACCCAGTACTTC
CASSGDSQETQYF
>-|TRBV6-5|TRBJ2-7|-
TGTGCCAGCAGTTACTCGAAGGGGGAATTCTCCTACGAGCAGTACTTC
CASSYSKGEFSYEQYF
>TRBD1|TRBV6-5|TRBJ2-7|-
TGTGCCAGCAGACGACAGGGGGCTTACGAGCAGTACTTC
CASRRQGAYEQYF
>-|TRBV7-2|TRBJ1-5|-
TGTGCCAGCACCGGAAGGACAGAGACAGGTCAGCCCCAGCATTTT
CASTGRTETGQPQHF
>TRBD2|TRBV5-4|TRBJ2-3|-
TGTGCCAGCAGCTTGGGGGCTAGCGGGGCGCCAGATACGCAGTATTTT
CASSLGASGAPDTQYF
>-|TRBV7-6|TRBJ2-7|-
TGTGCCAGCAGCTTAGCCCCCTCCTGGGAGTACGAGCAGTACTTC
CASSLAPSWEYEQYF
>-|TRBV5-1|TRBJ2-5|-
TGCGCCAGCAGCTTGGCTGAGACCCAGTACTTC
CASSLAETQYF
>-|TRBV7-9|TRBJ2-5|-
TGTGCCAGCAGCAGAGAGGAGACCCAGTACTTC
CASSREETQYF
>-|TRBV12-5|TRBJ1-5|-
TGTGCTAGTGGTTATGAAGGACTTAGCAATCAGCCCCAGCATTTT
CASGYEGLSNQPQHF
>TRBD2|TRBV19|TRBJ2-1|once
TGTGCCAGTAGTAGGGGACTAGCCCACAATGAGCAGTTCTTC
CASSRGLAHNEQFF
>-|TRBV6-6|TRBJ2-6|once
TGTGCCAGCATACAGGGTACCTCTGGGGCCAACGTCCTGACTTTC
CASIQGTSGANVLTF
>-|TRBV6-5|TRBJ1-1|-
TGTGCCAGCAGAAGCCAAGCGAACACTGAAGCTTTCTTT
CASRSQANTEAFF
>TRBD1|TRBV29-1|TRBJ1-1|-
TGCAGCGCCGGACAGGTACTCAACACTGAAGCTTTCTTT
CSAGQVLNTEAFF
>-|TRBV19|TRBJ1-2|-
TGTGCCAGTAGTATCAATGCTAACTATGGCTACACCTTC
CASSINANYGYTF
>-|TRBV30|TRBJ1-4|-
TGTGCCTGGAGTGCTCCAGGACAGTTTAATGAAAAACTGTTTTTT
CAWSAPGQFNEKLFF
>-|TRBV12-5|TRBJ2-2|-
TGTGCTAGTGGTTTATTATTACGGGGTAACACCGGGGAGCTGTTTTTT
CASGLLLRGNTGELFF
>-|TRBV10-2|TRBJ1-1|-
TGCGCCAGCAGTGATCAAGGGGCCCTTGAAGCTTTCTTT
CASSDQGALEAFF
>-|TRBV19|TRBJ1-5|-
TGTGCCAGTAGTCTCTCTAGGGGCGATCAGCCCCAGCATTTT
CASSLSRGDQPQHF
>-|TRBV29-1|TRBJ2-5|-
TGCAGCGTTGAAGGCGGCGCCGAGGAGACCCAGTACTTC
CSVEGGAEETQYF
>TRBD1|TRBV5-1|TRBJ2-5|-
TGCGCCAGCAGCTTGCAGGACAGGCACCAAGAGACCCAGTACTTC
CASSLQDRHQETQYF
>TRBD2|TRBV6-1|TRBJ2-5|-
TGTGCCAGCAGTGCTGGACTAGCGGGTCAAGAGACCCAGTACTTC
CASSAGLAGQETQYF
>-|TRBV5-1|TRBJ2-2|-
TGCGCCAGCAGCCTGGACGGGAACACCGGGGAGCTGTTTTTT
CASSLDGNTGELFF
>-|TRBV20-1|TRBJ1-1|-
TGCAGTGCTAGAGAGAGGTTTGAAGCTTTCTTT
CSARERFEAFF
>-|TRBV10-2|TRBJ2-7|few
TGCGCCAGGAGAATGACAGTGCGCCACTACGAGCAGTACTTC
CARRMTVRHYEQYF
>-|TRBV29-1|TRBJ1-2|-
TGCAGCGTTGGCCCAGAAAAGAACTATGGCTACACCTTC
CSVGPEKNYGYTF
>TRBD2|TRBV6-4|TRBJ2-3|-
TGTGCCAGCAGTGACTCGAGCGGGGGGGCAGATACGCAGTATTTT
CASSDSSGGADTQYF
>TRBD2|TRBV5-1|TRBJ2-5|-
TGCGCCAGCAGCTTGGCGGGAGGTCAGGAGACCCAGTACTTC
CASSLAGGQETQYF
>-|TRBV6-5|TRBJ2-7|few
TGTGCCAGCAGTTCTGGGAGGGGGGACGAGCAGTACTTC
CASSSGRGDEQYF
>TRBD1|TRBV11-2|TRBJ1-2|few
TGTGCCAGCAGCGATACTGACAGGGTGGCGGATGGCTACACCTTC
CASSDTDRVADGYTF
>TRBD1|TRBV4-2|TRBJ1-1|few
TGTGCCAGCAGCCGTGGACAGGGGGAGAACACTGAAGCTTTCTTT
CASSRGQGENTEAFF
>TRBD2|TRBV5-4|TRBJ2-3|-
TGTGCCAGCAGCTTGGGGGGGGCGGGGGGCCTCAACACAGATACGCAGTATTTT
CASSLGGAGGLNTDTQYF
>-|TRBV25-1|TRBJ2-7|-
TGTGCCAGCAGTGAAACAGCCCGGCAGGGAGGCTACGAGCAGTACTTC
CASSETARQGGYEQYF
>TRBD1|TRBV5-8|TRBJ2-3|-
TGTGCCAGCAGCCCTGACAGGGTCGATACGCAGTATTTT
CASSPDRVDTQYF
>-|TRBV6-4|TRBJ1-2|-
TGTGCCAGCACTCCAACAGGAGCTCCTTATGGCTACACCTTC
CASTPTGAPYGYTF
>TRBD2|TRBV7-9|TRBJ2-3|once
TGTGCCAGCAGCATGACTAGCGGCCTCACAGATACGCAGTATTTT
CASSMTSGLTDTQYF
>TRBD2|TRBV7-2|TRBJ2-7|few
TGTGCCAGCAGCTTAACCCCACTAGCGGGGGGCGAGCAGTACTTC
CASSLTPLAGGEQYF
>TRBD1|TRBV5-1|TRBJ1-4|-
TGCGCCAGCAGCAGGGACAGCCCGAATGAAAAACTGTTTTTT
CASSRDSPNEKLFF
>-|TRBV19|TRBJ1-5|-
TGTGCCAGTACTAATCTGCCGAGAAATCAGCCCCAGCATTTT
CASTNLPRNQPQHF
>TRBD1|TRBV5-6|TRBJ1-2|-
TGTGCCAGCAGCCGACAGGGAAACTATGGCTACCCCTTC
CASSRQGNYGYPF
>-|TRBV6-5|TRBJ1-2|-
TGTGCCAGCAGATCTGACAGCCTGTCTGCCGGCTACACCTTC
CASRSDSLSAGYTF
>TRBD1|TRBV7-2|TRBJ2-7|once
TGTGCCAGCAGCAACCGGGACAGGGATGAAGAGCAGTACTTC
CASSNRDRDEEQYF
>-|TRBV6-1|TRBJ2-3|once
TGTGCCAGCAGCCTACGGGACTTCCAAGATACGCAGTATTTT
CASSLRDFQDTQYF
>TRBD1|TRBV5-6|TRBJ2-3|-
TGTGCCAGCAGTTCCAGACAGGGCGCAGATACGCAGTATTTT
CASSSRQGADTQYF
>-|TRBV6-1|TRBJ1-6|few
TGTGCCAGCAGTGAACTTACGCGAAATTCACCCCTCCACTTT
CASSELTRNSPLHF
>TRBD1|TRBV7-9|TRBJ2-1|-
TGTGCCAGCAGTGGAAGGACAGGGGGCTCTGGTTCCTACAATGAGCAGTTCTTC
CASSGRTGGSGSYNEQFF
>TRBD1|TRBV7-9|TRBJ2-4|-
TGTGCCAGCAGAGCAGAGGGACAGTTAGACATTCAGTACTTC
CASRAEGQLDIQYF
>-|TRBV5-1|TRBJ1-3|-
TGCGCCAGCAGCGAGGGAAACACCATATATTTT
CASSEGNTIYF
>-|TRBV6-1|TRBJ1-1|-
TGTGCCAGCAGTGAAGGAGCAAAGTCAGCTTTCTTT
CASSEGAKSAFF
>TRBD1|TRBV19|TRBJ1-3|-
TGTGCCAGTACCAGGGGGTCTGGAAACACCATATATTTT
CASTRGSGNTIYF
>-|TRBV27|TRBJ2-3|-
TGTGCCAGCAGGGCTTTCGAGAGGGATACGCAGTATTTT
CASRAFERDTQYF
>-|TRBV7-2|TRBJ2-1|-
TGTGCCAGCAGCCCCAGGGGGGCGTTGACGGGCGCATGGGAGCAGTTCTTC
CASSPRGALTGAWEQFF
>-|TRBV5-1|TRBJ2-5|-
TGCGCCAGCAGCCCCGCGGCGGGAGAGACCCAGTACTTC
CASSPAAGETQYF
>-|TRBV29-1|TRBJ1-1|-
TGCAGCGTTGATAGGGGGAACACTGAAGCTTTCTTT
CSVDRGNTEAFF
>-|TRBV5-1|TRBJ2-2|-
TGCGCCAGCAGCTTGGCGGGTTGGGCAACGGGGACCGGGGAGCTGTTTTTT
CASSLAGWATGTGELFF
>-|TRBV5-1|TRBJ1-6|once
TGCGCCAGCAGCTTGCAGCAGGGGTGGGATTCACCCCTCCACTTT
CASSLQQGWDSPLHF